The next 29 T cell receptor beta chains were all read from a single sample in a study of cytotoxic CD8 clonotypes in ibrutinib-treated CLL. Data came from immunoSEQ multiplex PCR; TCRdb stores just in-frame clones and leaves some out. The top ten clones hold roughly 20% of a sample with approximately 57,000 clones, 55% to 65% of them seen once. The specimen was PBMCs, collected after 24 months of ibrutinib treatment. The receptor source for this set is a human donor with chronic lymphocytic leukemia.

This clone was recorded many times. The chain links TRBV6-4 to TRBJ2-2; perhaps TRBD1 as D (6 bases). The CDR3 sequence is 13 residues long. Germline V lookup: CDR1 MRHNA, CDR2 SNTAGT. The V end lost 4 bases, the J end lost 6 bases, and 9 bases lay between the germline ends. The CDR3 protein is CASSVRGAGELFF. The CDR3 DNA follows: TGTGCCAGCAGTGTCAGGGGCGCCGGGGAGCTGTTTTTT.

This clone occurred a few times. The chain combines TRBV19 with TRBJ2-1; 8 positions match TRBD2. Germline values: CDR1 LNHDA, CDR2 SQIVND (reference sequence). V shed 5 bases, J shed 2 bases, and the junction held 5 bases outside the gene matches. This CDR3 contains 15 residues. The CDR3 here is CASSAARGAYNEQFF. In nucleotides, the CDR3 is TGTGCCAGTAGTGCGGCGCGGGGGGCCTACAATGAGCAGTTCTTC.

The rearrangement uses TRBV7-6 and TRBJ1-5; D perhaps matches TRBD1 (5 bases). The CDR3 is 13 residues long. V dropped 5 bases and J dropped 6 bases, with 11 bases sitting between them. Germline V lookup: CDR1 SGHVS, CDR2 FNYEAQ. Written as DNA, the CDR3 is TGTGCCAGCAGCCCCAGGGAGGGTCAGCCCCAGCATTTT. As protein: CASSPREGQPQHF.

This chain joins TRBV2 and TRBJ1-2; D perhaps matches TRBD1 (6 bases). The CDR3 is 16 amino acids. The germline V gene has CDR1 SNHLY and CDR2 FYNNEI. V lost 8 bases to trimming and J lost 4 bases, with 23 bases between them. CDR3: CASPRGAAGFSYGYTF. CDR3 DNA: TGTGCCAGCCCAAGGGGGGCCGCCGGCTTTTCCTATGGCTACACCTTC.

The J gene is TRBJ2-1, the V gene TRBV11-3; D perhaps matches TRBD1 (5 bases). V was clipped by 0 bases and J by 9 bases, with 6 bases between them. Looked up from germline, CDR1 is SGHNT and CDR2 is YENEEA. The CDR3 is 12 residues long. CDR3 loop: CASSLDRAEQFF. The CDR3 region has the DNA TGTGCCAGCAGCTTAGACAGGGCTGAGCAGTTCTTC.

The chain links TRBV7-9 to TRBJ1-2, with 8 bases matching TRBD1. The V gene's germline CDR1 is SEHNR and CDR2 FQNEAQ (reference sequence). Losses at the gene ends were 5 bases for V and 8 bases for J; bases not matched to a gene: 4. The CDR3 has 12 amino acids. The CDR3 protein is CASSPDRGGYTF. The CDR3 nucleotides read TGTGCCAGCAGCCCCGACAGGGGAGGCTACACCTTC.

The CDR3, as DNA: TGTGCCAGCAGCTCGGGGACACGTGAGCAGTTCTTC. Its translation: CASSSGTREQFF. V and J are TRBV7-7 and TRBJ2-1, with D maybe TRBD1 (6 bases). Trimming cost V 4 bases and J 9 bases, with 10 bases left between them. This CDR3 has 12 amino acids. CDR1 and CDR2 from the germline V gene are SSHAT and FNYEAQ (reference sequence).

The CDR3 spells CASRLAGATQYF. The CDR3 nucleotides read TGTGCCAGCAGACTAGCGGGAGCCACGCAGTATTTT. The chain carries TRBV2 and TRBJ2-3; 11 positions agree with TRBD2. Germline V gene sequence: CDR1 SNHLY, CDR2 FYNNEI. The CDR3 extends over 12 amino acids. The J segment lost 9 bases and the V segment lost 6 bases, leaving 2 bases of the junction unmatched.

The rearrangement uses TRBV14 and TRBJ2-1; D is perhaps TRBD1 (6 bases). V was cut by 5 bases and J by 6 bases, with 17 bases left in between. The CDR3 loop spans 15 amino acids. Germline CDR1 reads SGHDN; CDR2 reads FVKESK. This CDR3 reads CASSVQGGVVNEQFF. The CDR3 region has the DNA TGTGCCAGCAGCGTACAGGGTGGGGTAGTCAATGAGCAGTTCTTC.

This chain uses TRBV6-1 with TRBJ2-1; TRBD2 matches at 9 bases. Germline values: CDR1 MNHNS, CDR2 SASEGT. This CDR3 spans 14 amino acids. Trimming removed 6 bases from V and 9 bases from J; junction bases left unmatched: 9. CDR3 in amino acids: CASRSGGRITEQFF. In DNA, the CDR3 is TGTGCCAGCAGAAGCGGGGGGAGGATCACTGAGCAGTTCTTC.

CDR3 sequence reads: CATSRGGPEEQFF. CDR3 nucleotides: TGTGCCACCAGCAGGGGAGGGCCCGAGGAGCAGTTCTTC. The chain links TRBV15 to TRBJ2-1; 7 bases map to TRBD2. The length of the CDR3 is 13 residues. J gave up 10 bases and V 3 bases, and 6 bases lay outside the gene matches. CDR1 and CDR2 (germline): LNHNV, YYDKDF (reference sequence).

This rearrangement joins TRBV6-5 to TRBJ1-5; TRBD1 matches 8 bases. Germline CDR1 is MNHEY and CDR2 is SVGAGI. J was trimmed by 6 bases and V by 2 bases; bases with no gene match: 3. The length of the CDR3 is 14 residues. The CDR3: CASSYVDRVQPQHF. The CDR3 nucleotides read TGTGCCAGCAGTTACGTGGACAGGGTTCAGCCCCAGCATTTT.

V gene TRBV9 combines with J gene TRBJ2-1; maybe TRBD2 (6 bases). V was trimmed by 0 bases and J by 3 bases, leaving 13 bases between them. The CDR3 has 16 residues. The germline CDR1 and CDR2 sequences are SGDLS and YYNGEE. In DNA, the CDR3 is TGTGCCAGCAGCGTAGCGGGGGATCCCAGCTACAATGAGCAGTTCTTC. This sequence encodes CASSVAGDPSYNEQFF.

This clone was seen a handful of times. The V call is TRBV27, the J call TRBJ2-3; D remains unclear. In germline, CDR1 is MNHEY, CDR2 SMNVEV (reference sequence). Trimming stripped 6 bases from V and 2 bases from J, with 12 bases between. CDR3 length equals 14 residues. The chain's CDR3 is CASRYLSHTDTQYF. The CDR3 DNA reads as TGTGCCAGCAGATACCTTTCCCACACAGATACGCAGTATTTT.

This chain joins TRBV5-4 and TRBJ2-5, with no clear D. The germline gives CDR1 SGHNT, CDR2 YYREEE (reference sequence). The CDR3 extends over 13 amino acids. V was trimmed by 2 bases and J by 3 bases, leaving 8 bases between them. The CDR3 reads CASSFRSKETQYF. Here the CDR3 DNA reads TGTGCCAGCAGCTTTAGGTCAAAAGAGACCCAGTACTTC.

The CDR3 DNA is TGTGCCAGCACCAGACTAGCGGAAAGCACAGATACGCAGTATTTT. This translates into CASTRLAESTDTQYF. The chain combines TRBV28 with TRBJ2-3; 9 bases align to TRBD2. Germline values: CDR1 MDHEN, CDR2 SYDVKM. Trimming took 7 bases from V and 0 from J; bases not matched to a gene: 5. The CDR3 spans 15 residues.

The chain is built from TRBV6-5 and TRBJ1-2; no definite D call. The germline V and J ends were trimmed by 1 base and 2 bases, with 8 bases remaining between them. Germline V gene data show CDR1 as MNHEY and CDR2 as SVGAGI. The CDR3 length is 14 residues. In nucleotides, the CDR3 is TGTGCCAGCAGTTACTTCCAGGAGAACTATGGCTACACCTTC. Its protein is CASSYFQENYGYTF.

The chain carries TRBV6-5 and TRBJ1-2; D gene uncertain. The length of the CDR3 is 15 residues. The ends were cut back, 0 bases at V and 7 bases at J, with 15 bases in the middle. Germline CDR1 MNHEY, CDR2 SVGAGI. In DNA, the CDR3 is TGTGCCAGCAGTTACTCGATCGGGGTTTCGGGTGGCTACACCTTC. Translation: CASSYSIGVSGGYTF.

The chain employs TRBV30 and TRBJ2-3, with a weak D call TRBD1 (6 bases). This CDR3 has 14 residues. CDR1 and CDR2 from the germline V gene are GTSNPN and SVGIG (reference sequence). Trimming left V 5 bases short and J 1 base short, with 13 bases between. Here the CDR3 reads CAWGARGRTDTQYF. CDR3 DNA sequence: TGTGCCTGGGGGGCCAGGGGCCGCACAGATACGCAGTATTTT.

The J gene is TRBJ1-1, the V gene TRBV28; 8 nucleotides match TRBD1. V lost 5 bases to trimming and J lost 10 bases; unmatched junction nucleotides: 6. Per germline, CDR1 MDHEN and CDR2 SYDVKM. This CDR3 region has 12 residues. The CDR3 coding sequence is TGTGCCAGCAGTCCCATGGACAGGGCAGCTTTCTTT. Amino acids: CASSPMDRAAFF.

In its sample, this clone was seen a few times. The chain joins TRBV7-9 to TRBJ1-5, with D maybe TRBD1 (5 bases). The CDR3 length is 13 residues. Trimming shortened V by 5 bases and J by 7 bases, and 12 bases separated the two germline ends. Germline CDR1 and CDR2: SEHNR and FQNEAQ (reference sequence). The CDR3 here is CASSVEGIQPQHF. The DNA for the CDR3 is TGTGCCAGCAGCGTGGAGGGGATCCAGCCCCAGCATTTT.

The table lists this clone with many counts. This rearrangement joins TRBV7-2 to TRBJ1-1; D gene uncertain. Between the trimmed V and J ends, which lost 5 bases and 7 bases, there was a span of 11 bases. The CDR3 runs to 12 residues. CDR1 is SGHTA and CDR2 is FQGNSA in the germline V gene. The CDR3 sequence is CASSERANEAFF. CDR3 coding DNA: TGTGCCAGCAGCGAGAGGGCTAATGAAGCTTTCTTT.

This clone was counted only a few times. V gene TRBV5-1 combines with J gene TRBJ1-1; no firm D call. Germline CDR1 is SGHRS and CDR2 is YFSETQ. V dropped 0 bases and J dropped 5 bases, with 8 bases sitting between them. The CDR3 consists of 13 residues. DNA of the CDR3: TGCGCCAGCAGCTTGGTAGGGTATACTGAAGCTTTCTTT. Residues: CASSLVGYTEAFF. The full variable domain, in which reference TRBV5-1 and TRBJ1-1 provide the parts outside the CDR3, is KAGVTQTPRYLIKTRGQQVTLSCSPISGHRSVSWYQQTPGQGLQFLFEYFSETQRNKGNFPGRFSGRQFSNSRSEMNVSTLELGDSALYLCASSLVGYTEAFFGQGTRLTVV.

With respect to this clone: Other nucleotide sequences from this sample produce the same CDR3. The V call is TRBV9, the J call TRBJ2-2; 13 nucleotides line up with TRBD2. This CDR3 has 16 amino acids. V was pared by 0 bases and J by 4 bases, with 0 bases of the junction left unmatched. Germline CDR1 and CDR2: SGDLS and YYNGEE. DNA of the CDR3: TGTGCCAGCAGCGTAGGGACTAGCGGGAGCACCGGGGAGCTGTTTTTT. Translated: CASSVGTSGSTGELFF.

This clone was counted between two and nine times. The V gene is TRBV6-5, the J gene TRBJ1-6; D is perhaps TRBD1 (6 bases). V was pared by 8 bases and J by 3 bases, with 11 bases between. Per germline, CDR1 MNHEY and CDR2 SVGAGI. The CDR3 runs to 14 residues. In nucleotides, the CDR3 is TGTGCCAGCTCTCGGACAGTCTATAATTCACCCCTCCACTTT. It is translated as CASSRTVYNSPLHF.

A few counts support this clone. V usage is TRBV7-8 and J usage is TRBJ1-1, with no clear D. CDR1 and CDR2 (germline): SGHVS, FQNEAQ. V was clipped by 5 bases and J by 1 base, with 5 bases between them. CDR3 length: 12 amino acids. The CDR3 region is CASSNRNTEAFF. CDR3 in DNA: TGTGCCAGCAGCAACAGGAACACTGAAGCTTTCTTT.

This clone showed up just a few times. The CDR3 DNA sequence: TGTGCCAGCAGTGCCGGGACAGGTCCCGGGGAGCTGTTTTTT. Protein: CASSAGTGPGELFF. V and J are TRBV6-1 and TRBJ2-2; 8 nucleotides align to TRBD1. Germline trimming cut 4 bases from V and 6 bases from J; bases unmatched to any gene: 4. The germline CDR1 and CDR2 sequences are MNHNS and SASEGT. CDR3 length: 14 amino acids.

J is TRBJ2-2 and V is TRBV6-5; D not resolved. Trimming took off 8 bases at V and 2 bases at J, with 9 bases between the two ends. CDR1 MNHEY and CDR2 SVGAGI come from the germline V gene. The CDR3 extends over 13 amino acids. The CDR3 nucleotides read TGTGCCAGCTCGTCGGGCAACACCGGGGAGCTGTTTTTT. Translated, it gives CASSSGNTGELFF.

The CDR3 loop is CASSLSGRDRETQYF. In DNA form, the CDR3 reads TGTGCCAGCAGCCTATCTGGCAGGGATCGGGAGACCCAGTACTTC. This sequence joins TRBV7-9 and TRBJ2-5; D perhaps matches TRBD1 (5 bases). The CDR3 is 15 amino acids. Germline CDR1 and CDR2: SEHNR and FQNEAQ (reference sequence). Trimming took 5 bases from V and 5 from J, leaving 18 bases between them. Combining the CDR3 with reference TRBV7-9 and TRBJ2-5 gives the whole variable domain DTGVSQNPRHKITKRGQNVTFRCDPISEHNRLYWYRQTLGQGPEFLTYFQNEAQLEKSRLLSDRFSAERPKGSFSTLEIQRTEQGDSAMYLCASSLSGRDRETQYFGPGTRLLVL.